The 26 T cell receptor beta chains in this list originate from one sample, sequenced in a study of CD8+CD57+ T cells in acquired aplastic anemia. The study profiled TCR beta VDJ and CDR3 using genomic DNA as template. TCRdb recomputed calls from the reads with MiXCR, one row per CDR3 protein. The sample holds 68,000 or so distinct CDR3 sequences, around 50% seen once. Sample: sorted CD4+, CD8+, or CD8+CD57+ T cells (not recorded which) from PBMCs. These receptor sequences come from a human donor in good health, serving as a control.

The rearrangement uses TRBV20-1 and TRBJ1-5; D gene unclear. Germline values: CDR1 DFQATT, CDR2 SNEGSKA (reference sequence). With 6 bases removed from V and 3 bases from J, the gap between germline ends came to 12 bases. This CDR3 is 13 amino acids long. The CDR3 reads CSASEGINQPQHF. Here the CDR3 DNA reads TGCAGTGCCTCTGAGGGAATCAATCAGCCCCAGCATTTT.

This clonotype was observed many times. CDR3 sequence: CASSSGTSGEETQYF. As DNA, the CDR3 is TGTGCCAGCAGTTCCGGGACTAGCGGCGAAGAGACCCAGTACTTC. The J gene is TRBJ2-5, the V gene TRBV2; 11 bases align to TRBD2. The ends lost 5 bases at V and 3 bases at J; junction bases unmatched: 5. Germline-derived CDR1 and CDR2 are SNHLY and FYNNEI. The CDR3 length is 15 residues.

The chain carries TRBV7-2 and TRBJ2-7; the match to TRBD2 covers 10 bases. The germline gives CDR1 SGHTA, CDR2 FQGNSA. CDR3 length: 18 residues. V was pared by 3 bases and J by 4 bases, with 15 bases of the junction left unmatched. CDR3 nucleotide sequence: TGTGCCAGCAGCTTGGAGGGTAGCGGGGGGCAGGGACTTTACGAGCAGTACTTC. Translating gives CASSLEGSGGQGLYEQYF.

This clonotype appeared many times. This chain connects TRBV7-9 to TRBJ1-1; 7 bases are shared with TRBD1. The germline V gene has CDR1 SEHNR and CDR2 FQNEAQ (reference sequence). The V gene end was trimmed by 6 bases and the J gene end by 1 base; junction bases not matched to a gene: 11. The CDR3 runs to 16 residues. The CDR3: CASRDDRDVGNTEAFF. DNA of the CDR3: TGTGCCAGCAGAGATGACAGGGACGTGGGGAACACTGAAGCTTTCTTT.

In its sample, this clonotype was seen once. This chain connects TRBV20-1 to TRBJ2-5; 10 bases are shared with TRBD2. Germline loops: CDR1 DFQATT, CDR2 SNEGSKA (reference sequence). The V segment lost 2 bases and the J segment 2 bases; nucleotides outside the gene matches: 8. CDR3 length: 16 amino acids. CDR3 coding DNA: TGCAGTGCTAGAAGTCTAGCGGGGGCCCTACAAGAGACCCAGTACTTC. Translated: CSARSLAGALQETQYF.

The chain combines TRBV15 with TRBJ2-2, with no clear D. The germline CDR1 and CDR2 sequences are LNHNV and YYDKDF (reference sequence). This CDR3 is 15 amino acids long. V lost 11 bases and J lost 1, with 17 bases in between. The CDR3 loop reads CASAVRQVNTGELFF. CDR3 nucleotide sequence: TGTGCCTCCGCTGTGCGGCAGGTGAACACCGGGGAGCTGTTTTTT. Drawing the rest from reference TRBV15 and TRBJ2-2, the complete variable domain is DAMVIQNPRYQVTQFGKPVTLSCSQTLNHNVMYWYQQKSSQAPKLLFHYYDKDFNNEADTPDNFQSRRPNTSFCFLDIRSPGLGDTAMYLCASAVRQVNTGELFFGEGSRLTVL.

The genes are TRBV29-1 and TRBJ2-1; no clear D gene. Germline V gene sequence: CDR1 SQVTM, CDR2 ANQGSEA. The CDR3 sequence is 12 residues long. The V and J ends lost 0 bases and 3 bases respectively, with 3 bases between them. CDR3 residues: CSVEDYYNEQFF. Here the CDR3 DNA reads TGCAGCGTTGAAGATTACTACAATGAGCAGTTCTTC.

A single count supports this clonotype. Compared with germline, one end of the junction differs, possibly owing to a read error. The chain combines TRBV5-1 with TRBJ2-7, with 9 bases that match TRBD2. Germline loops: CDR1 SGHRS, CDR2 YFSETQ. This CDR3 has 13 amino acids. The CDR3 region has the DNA TGTGCCAGCAGCGCGGGAGGGGTTTCCGAGCAGTACTTC. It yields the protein CASSAGGVSEQYF.

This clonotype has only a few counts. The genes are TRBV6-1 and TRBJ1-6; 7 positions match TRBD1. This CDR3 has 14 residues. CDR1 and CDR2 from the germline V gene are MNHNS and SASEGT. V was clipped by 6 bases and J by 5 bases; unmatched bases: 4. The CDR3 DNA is TGTGCCAGCAGCCTCGGACAGGATAATTCACCCCTCCACTTT. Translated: CASSLGQDNSPLHF.

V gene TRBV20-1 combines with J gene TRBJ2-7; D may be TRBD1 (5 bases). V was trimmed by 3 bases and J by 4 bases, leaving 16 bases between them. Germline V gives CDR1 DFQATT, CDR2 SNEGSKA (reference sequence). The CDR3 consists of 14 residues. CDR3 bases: TGCAGTGCTAGTCTCACAGGTTCTACTTACGAGCAGTACTTC. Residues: CSASLTGSTYEQYF.

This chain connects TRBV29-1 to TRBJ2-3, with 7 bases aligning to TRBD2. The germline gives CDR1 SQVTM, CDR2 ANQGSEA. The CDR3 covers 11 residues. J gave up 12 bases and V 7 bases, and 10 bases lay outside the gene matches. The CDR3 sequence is CSAGGSGAQYF. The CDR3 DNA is TGCAGCGCCGGGGGGAGCGGTGCCCAGTATTTT.

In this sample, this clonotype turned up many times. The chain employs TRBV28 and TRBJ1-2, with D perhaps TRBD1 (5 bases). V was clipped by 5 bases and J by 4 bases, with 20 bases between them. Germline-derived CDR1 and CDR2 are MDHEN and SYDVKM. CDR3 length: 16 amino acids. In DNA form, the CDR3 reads TGTGCCAGCAGTCCCTCAACCGGGACGGTCCTCTATGGCTACACCTTC. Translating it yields CASSPSTGTVLYGYTF.

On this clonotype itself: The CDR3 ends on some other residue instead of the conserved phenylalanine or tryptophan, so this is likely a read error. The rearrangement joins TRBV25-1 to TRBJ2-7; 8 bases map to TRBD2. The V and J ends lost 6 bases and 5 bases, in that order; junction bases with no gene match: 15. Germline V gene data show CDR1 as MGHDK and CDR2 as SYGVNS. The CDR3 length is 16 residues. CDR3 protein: CASSRAGGAGPHEQYC. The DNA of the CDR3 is TGTGCCAGCAGCCGAGCCGGGGGGGCGGGGCCCCACGAGCAGTACTGC.

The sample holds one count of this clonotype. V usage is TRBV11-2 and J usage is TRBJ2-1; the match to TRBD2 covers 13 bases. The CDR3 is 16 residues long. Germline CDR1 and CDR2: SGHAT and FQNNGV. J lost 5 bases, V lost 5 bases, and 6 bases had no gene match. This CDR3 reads CASSPGLAGVHNEQFF. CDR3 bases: TGTGCCAGCAGCCCCGGACTAGCGGGAGTACACAATGAGCAGTTCTTC.

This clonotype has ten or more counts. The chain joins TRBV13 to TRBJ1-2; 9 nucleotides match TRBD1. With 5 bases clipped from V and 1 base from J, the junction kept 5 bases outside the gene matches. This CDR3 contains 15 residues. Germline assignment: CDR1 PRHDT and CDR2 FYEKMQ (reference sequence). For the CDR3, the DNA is TGTGCCAGCAGCCCCGGGACAGGGAATAACTATGGCTACACCTTC. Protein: CASSPGTGNNYGYTF.

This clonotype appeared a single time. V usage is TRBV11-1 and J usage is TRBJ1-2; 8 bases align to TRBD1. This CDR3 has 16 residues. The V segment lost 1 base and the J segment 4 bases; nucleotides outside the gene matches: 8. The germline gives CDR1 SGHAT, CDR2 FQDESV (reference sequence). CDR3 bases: TGTGCCAGCAGCTTAGGGCTTCTGCAGGGGGCCTATGGCTACACCTTC. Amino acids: CASSLGLLQGAYGYTF.

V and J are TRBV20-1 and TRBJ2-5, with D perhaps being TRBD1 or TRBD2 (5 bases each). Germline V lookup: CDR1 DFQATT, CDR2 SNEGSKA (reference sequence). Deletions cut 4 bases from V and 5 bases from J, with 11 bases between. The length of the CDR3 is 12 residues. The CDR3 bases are TGCAGTGCTAACGAGGGGCAGGAGACCCAGTACTTC. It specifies CSANEGQETQYF.

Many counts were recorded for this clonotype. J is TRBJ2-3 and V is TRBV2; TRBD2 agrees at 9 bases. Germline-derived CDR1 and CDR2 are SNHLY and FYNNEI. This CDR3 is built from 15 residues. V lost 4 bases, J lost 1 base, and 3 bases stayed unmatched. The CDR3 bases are TGTGCCAGCAGTGGGGCTAGCGGGGGCACAGATACGCAGTATTTT. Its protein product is CASSGASGGTDTQYF.

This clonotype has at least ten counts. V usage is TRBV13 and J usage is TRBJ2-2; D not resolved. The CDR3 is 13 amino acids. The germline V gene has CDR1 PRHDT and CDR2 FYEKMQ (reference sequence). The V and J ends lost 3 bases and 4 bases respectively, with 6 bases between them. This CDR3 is CASSLPGTGELFF. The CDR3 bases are TGTGCCAGCAGCTTGCCCGGCACCGGGGAGCTGTTTTTT. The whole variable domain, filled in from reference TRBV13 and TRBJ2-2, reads AAGVIQSPRHLIKEKRETATLKCYPIPRHDTVYWYQQGPGQDPQFLISFYEKMQSDKGSIPDRFSAQQFSDYHSELNMSSLELGDSALYFCASSLPGTGELFFGEGSRLTVL.

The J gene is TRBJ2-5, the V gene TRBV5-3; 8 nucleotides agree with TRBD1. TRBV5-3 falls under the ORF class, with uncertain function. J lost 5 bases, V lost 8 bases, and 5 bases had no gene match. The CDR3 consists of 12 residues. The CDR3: CASTDRGETQYF. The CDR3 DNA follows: TGTGCCAGTACCGACAGGGGTGAGACCCAGTACTTC.

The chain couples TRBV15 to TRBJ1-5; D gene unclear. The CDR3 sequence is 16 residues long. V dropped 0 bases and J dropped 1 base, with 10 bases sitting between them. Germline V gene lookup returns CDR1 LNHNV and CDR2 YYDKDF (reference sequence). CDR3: CATSRDSTASNQPQHF. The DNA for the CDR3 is TGTGCCACCAGCAGAGATAGCACTGCGAGCAATCAGCCCCAGCATTTT.

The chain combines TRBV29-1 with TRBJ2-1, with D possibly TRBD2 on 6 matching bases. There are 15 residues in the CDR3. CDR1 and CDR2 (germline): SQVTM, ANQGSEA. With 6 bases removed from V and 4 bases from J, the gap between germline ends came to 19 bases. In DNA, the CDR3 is TGCAGCGTGGGAGGTGTGGGAGCCTTTTACAATGAGCAGTTCTTC. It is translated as CSVGGVGAFYNEQFF.

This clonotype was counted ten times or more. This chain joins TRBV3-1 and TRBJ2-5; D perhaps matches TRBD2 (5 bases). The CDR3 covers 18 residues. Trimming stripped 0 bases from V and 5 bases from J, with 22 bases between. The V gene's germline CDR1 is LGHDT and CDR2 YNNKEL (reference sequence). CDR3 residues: CASSQDWVGESYSETQYF. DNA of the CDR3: TGTGCCAGCAGCCAAGATTGGGTGGGAGAGTCTTATTCCGAGACCCAGTACTTC.

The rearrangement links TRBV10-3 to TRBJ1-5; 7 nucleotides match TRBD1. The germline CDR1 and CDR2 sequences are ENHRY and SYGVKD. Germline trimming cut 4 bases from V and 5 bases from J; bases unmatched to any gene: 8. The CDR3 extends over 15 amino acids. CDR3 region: CAISGGGGRDQPQHF. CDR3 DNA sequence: TGTGCCATCAGTGGCGGAGGGGGCCGGGATCAGCCCCAGCATTTT.

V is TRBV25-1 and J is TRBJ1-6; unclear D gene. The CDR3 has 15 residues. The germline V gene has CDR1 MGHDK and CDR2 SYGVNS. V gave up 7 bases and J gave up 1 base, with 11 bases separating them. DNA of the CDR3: TGTGCCAGCAAGCCGGTAGGGTCCTATAATTCACCCCTCCACTTT. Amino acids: CASKPVGSYNSPLHF.

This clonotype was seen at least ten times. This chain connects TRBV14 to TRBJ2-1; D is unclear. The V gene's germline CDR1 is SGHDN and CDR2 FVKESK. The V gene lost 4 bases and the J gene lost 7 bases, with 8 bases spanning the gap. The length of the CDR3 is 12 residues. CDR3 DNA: TGTGCCAGCAGCCGCTTTCGGAATGAGCAGTTCTTC. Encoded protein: CASSRFRNEQFF.